The 10 T cell receptor beta chains below all came from one sample that was sequenced in a study of OX40 agonist ivuxolimab in advanced cancers. The method was immunoSEQ multiplex PCR; TCRdb's version includes in-frame clones alone and lacks a portion of them. This sample has about 70,000 clones; around 88% occur once, and the top ten carry 2.5% to 3.5%. Sequencing was performed on CD4+ or CD8+ T cells sorted from blood, taken in a trial of the OX40 agonist ivuxolimab. The receptors originated from an adult with an advanced solid tumor such as melanoma, head and neck, liver or kidney cancer.

This clone showed up just once. The CDR3 sequence is CASSYSRGRSNEQFF. DNA for the CDR3: TGTGCCAGCAGTTACTCTCGCGGGAGGTCCAATGAGCAGTTCTTC. The chain recombines TRBV6-6 with TRBJ2-1; TRBD2 matches at 8 bases. CDR1 is MNHNY, CDR2 SVGAGI, per germline (reference sequence). V lost 0 bases and J lost 6; bases outside the gene matches: 4. CDR3 length: 15 residues.

There are a few counts of this clone. V gene TRBV10-3 combines with J gene TRBJ2-1; D tentatively reads TRBD1 or TRBD2 (5 bases each). Germline V gene data show CDR1 as ENHRY and CDR2 as SYGVKD. This CDR3 region has 14 residues. V was clipped by 9 bases and J by 0 bases, with 12 bases between them. The CDR3 DNA sequence: TGTGCCATATCGGGGCAGAGCTCCTACAATGAGCAGTTCTTC. This sequence encodes CAISGQSSYNEQFF.

V is TRBV5-4 and J is TRBJ1-1, with TRBD1 matching over 9 bases. There are 14 residues in the CDR3. Germline CDR1 and CDR2: SGHNT and YYREEE (reference sequence). The V segment lost 9 bases and the J segment 3 bases; nucleotides outside the gene matches: 9. CDR3 in amino acids: CAITDRGSDTEAFF. DNA of the CDR3: TGTGCCATTACGGACAGGGGAAGTGACACTGAAGCTTTCTTT.

The chain employs TRBV23-1 and TRBJ2-7; 7 bases line up with TRBD1. TRBV23-1 is placed among ORFs of uncertain function. V was clipped by 9 bases and J by 4 bases; unmatched bases: 12. The CDR3 is made up of 14 amino acids. CDR3 sequence: CASKYGRDSYEQYF. CDR3 nucleotides: TGCGCCAGTAAATATGGCCGGGACAGTTACGAGCAGTACTTC.

This clone has just one count. CDR3 nucleotide sequence: TGTGCCAGCAGGAGACTAGCGGGCAATGAGCAGTTCTTC. As protein: CASRRLAGNEQFF. The V call is TRBV7-9, the J call TRBJ2-1, with 10 bases that match TRBD2. In germline, CDR1 is SEHNR, CDR2 FQNEAQ (reference sequence). The CDR3 contains 13 residues. The J segment lost 6 bases and the V segment lost 6 bases, leaving 2 bases of the junction unmatched.

The rearrangement links TRBV6-5 to TRBJ2-5; D call uncertain. Trimming took 0 bases from V and 7 from J, leaving 9 bases between them. The CDR3 consists of 13 residues. Germline CDR1 reads MNHEY; CDR2 reads SVGAGI. The CDR3 bases are TGTGCCAGCAGTTACTCTCTAGGTGGGACCCAGTACTTC. Translated: CASSYSLGGTQYF.

The V gene is TRBV29-1, the J gene TRBJ2-1, with 10 bases that match TRBD2. V trimming: 4 bases; J trimming: 6 bases; junction bases outside the gene matches: 0. The V gene's germline CDR1 is SQVTM and CDR2 ANQGSEA. The CDR3 loop spans 12 amino acids. CDR3 in amino acids: CSVVAGGNEQFF. CDR3 sequence (DNA): TGCAGCGTTGTAGCGGGAGGCAATGAGCAGTTCTTC.

J is TRBJ1-3 and V is TRBV2; TRBD1 matches 7 bases. V lost 3 bases to trimming and J lost 1 base; unmatched junction nucleotides: 3. The CDR3 is 15 amino acids. The germline gives CDR1 SNHLY, CDR2 FYNNEI. For the CDR3, the DNA is TGTGCCAGCAGTGACCCGACAGGGTCTGGAAACACCATATATTTT. As protein: CASSDPTGSGNTIYF.

This clone was found once. The V call is TRBV7-8, the J call TRBJ1-5; possibly TRBD1 for D (6 bases). Germline CDR1 is SGHVS and CDR2 is FQNEAQ. V was clipped by 4 bases and J by 0 bases, with 13 bases between them. The CDR3 runs 16 residues. CDR3 DNA: TGTGCCAGCAGCTCCTTTGGGGGCTATAGCAATCAGCCCCAGCATTTT. It yields the protein CASSSFGGYSNQPQHF.

The J gene is TRBJ2-1, the V gene TRBV7-2; tentative D call: TRBD2 (5 bases). Germline CDR1 and CDR2: SGHTA and FQGNSA. Between the trimmed V and J ends, which lost 5 bases and 0 bases, there was a span of 14 bases. The CDR3 is 16 amino acids. Here the CDR3 DNA reads TGTGCCAGCAGCCGGGGTCGGGCGAGCTCCTACAATGAGCAGTTCTTC. Residues: CASSRGRASSYNEQFF.